A selection of T cell receptor beta chains follows, all from one sample in a study of OX40 agonist ivuxolimab in advanced cancers. Measured with immunoSEQ multiplex PCR; TCRdb has only the in-frame clones, and not every one. Altogether roughly 41,000 clones are present, approximately 80% being singletons, with the ten largest covering about two fifths. The starting material was CD4+ or CD8+ T cells sorted from blood, obtained in a trial of the OX40 agonist ivuxolimab. These receptors were obtained from an adult with an advanced solid tumor such as melanoma, head and neck, liver or kidney cancer. CDR3s leave out the opening cysteine and the closing phenylalanine or tryptophan.

J: TRBJ2-1; V: TRBV5-4; CDR3: ASSPTSGRGNEQF
J: TRBJ1-2; V: TRBV23-1; CDR3: ASSHFAETGNRGYT
J: TRBJ2-1; V: TRBV11-3; CDR3: ASSSGPFSYNEQF
J: TRBJ2-1; V: TRBV7-2; CDR3: ASSVSGSSYNEQF
J: TRBJ2-7; V: TRBV10-3; CDR3: AISGNVDYEQY
J: TRBJ2-5; V: TRBV5-1; CDR3: ASSFGTVQETQY
J: TRBJ2-2; V: TRBV4-1; CDR3: ASSQEWTGAPTGELF
J: TRBJ2-3; V: TRBV7-2; CDR3: ASSQTSGGWNTQY
J: TRBJ2-1; V: TRBV5-5; CDR3: ASSLKGDYNEQF
J: TRBJ2-3; V: TRBV19; CDR3: ASSFQGKSTDTQY
J: TRBJ2-7; V: TRBV2; CDR3: ASSPGGAIYEQY
J: TRBJ2-7; V: TRBV2; CDR3: ASRENYEQY
J: TRBJ1-2; V: TRBV7-2; CDR3: ASSLALGKAGYT
J: TRBJ1-3; V: TRBV5-1; CDR3: ASSLGQIGSGNTIY
J: TRBJ2-1; V: TRBV7-9; CDR3: ASRPGQNSYNEQF
J: TRBJ2-7; V: TRBV19; CDR3: ASSTSPGRYEQY
J: .; V: TRBV18; CDR3: ASSRDRVRPYEQY
J: TRBJ2-2; V: TRBV7-8; CDR3: ASSLRQGGTGELF
J: TRBJ2-1; V: TRBV19; CDR3: ASSISGEQF
J: TRBJ2-7; V: TRBV11-3; CDR3: ASSLDRDSYEQY
J: TRBJ2-3; V: TRBV6-1; CDR3: ASTSGPGADTQY
J: TRBJ2-7; V: TRBV28; CDR3: ASSLGGDGPYEQY
J: TRBJ2-7; V: TRBV7-9; CDR3: ASRGAGGSYEQY
J: TRBJ1-2; V: TRBV4-1; CDR3: ASSQDETSLGYT
J: TRBJ1-1; V: TRBV2; CDR3: ASSEGRTVDTEAF
J: TRBJ1-6; V: TRBV11-1; CDR3: ASSPTGGGSPLH
J: TRBJ1-3; V: TRBV5-6; CDR3: ASSFKPVSGNTIY
J: TRBJ2-2; V: TRBV6-5; CDR3: ASNGQGASGELF
J: TRBJ2-3; V: TRBV29-1; CDR3: SVEEVGRGTTDTQY
J: TRBJ1-3; V: TRBV6-5; CDR3: ASSYSGTIY
J: TRBJ2-7; V: TRBV4-1; CDR3: ASSQGPAGYREQY
J: TRBJ2-6; V: TRBV21-1; CDR3: AGHFARPPPGANVLT
J: TRBJ2-3; V: TRBV30; CDR3: AWDAGTGGQDTQY
J: TRBJ1-5; V: TRBV19; CDR3: ATREGGRGGNQPQH
J: TRBJ2-7; V: TRBV6-1; CDR3: ASGDTSNKPYEQY
J: TRBJ1-2; V: TRBV5-4; CDR3: ASSFEPTGGYGYT
J: TRBJ2-7; V: TRBV7-9; CDR3: ASSLPGGAFHEQY
J: TRBJ1-4; V: TRBV6-4; CDR3: ASSERATNEKLF
J: TRBJ2-5; V: TRBV5-6; CDR3: ASSLGLAGLQETQY
J: TRBJ1-1; V: TRBV4-1; CDR3: ASSPRDRGTAF
J: TRBJ2-7; V: TRBV7-4; CDR3: ASSSETGLGESGNEQY
J: TRBJ1-1; V: TRBV6-4; CDR3: ASSGTGKPNTEAF
J: TRBJ2-2; V: TRBV7-9; CDR3: ASSLLAANTGELF
J: TRBJ2-3; V: TRBV29-1; CDR3: SVVVGTSVSTDTQY
J: TRBJ2-3; V: TRBV7-9; CDR3: ASSLAGTSGGATDTQY
J: TRBJ2-5; V: TRBV6-6; CDR3: ASSYGPGGETQY
J: TRBJ1-5; V: TRBV5-1; CDR3: ASSWDAGSNQPQH
J: TRBJ2-3; V: TRBV10-1; CDR3: ASSPSLDTQY
J: TRBJ1-1; V: TRBV19; CDR3: ASTADRGDEAF
J: TRBJ2-2; V: TRBV11-2; CDR3: ASSSRLTNTGELF